Below are 29 T cell receptor beta chains sequenced from a single sample in a study of blood T cell repertoires in COVID-19. Profiling relied on immunoSEQ multiplex PCR, and the TCRdb table lists in-frame clones only, not all of them. The table has roughly 350,000 clones, 88% seen once. Sequences were obtained from peripheral blood. The receptors here all came from a woman in her seventies with COVID-19, enrolled during active disease.

Only one count was recorded for this clone. The J gene is TRBJ2-2, the V gene TRBV13; TRBD2 aligns across 12 bases. The CDR3 runs to 14 residues. V shed 7 bases and J 4 bases; nucleotides not matched to a gene: 1. Germline V lookup: CDR1 PRHDT, CDR2 FYEKMQ (reference sequence). The CDR3 sequence is CASKTSGGTGELFF. CDR3 sequence (DNA): TGTGCCAGCAAGACTAGCGGGGGCACCGGGGAGCTGTTTTTT.

The chain joins TRBV6-5 to TRBJ2-1, with TRBD1 matching 7 bases. This CDR3 has 15 amino acids. After removal of 4 bases from V and 5 bases from J, the junction contained 8 bases not matched to a gene. Per the germline V gene, CDR1 is MNHEY and CDR2 is SVGAGI. The CDR3 region is CASSSRGTANNEQFF. CDR3 in DNA: TGTGCCAGCAGTTCCCGAGGGACAGCTAACAATGAGCAGTTCTTC.

The rearrangement joins TRBV19 to TRBJ1-5, with a tentative D call TRBD1 (6 bases). Trimming pared 6 bases from V and 8 bases from J, leaving 14 bases between. The CDR3 extends over 13 amino acids. Germline CDR1 reads LNHDA; CDR2 reads SQIVND (reference sequence). For the CDR3, the DNA is TGTGCCAGTAGAGAAACCAGGGGCGAGCCCCAGCATTTT. Protein: CASRETRGEPQHF.

The rearrangement links TRBV9 to TRBJ2-3; D may be TRBD2 (6 bases). Trimming pared 6 bases from V and 0 bases from J, leaving 14 bases between. The germline gives CDR1 SGDLS, CDR2 YYNGEE. This CDR3 contains 15 residues. CDR3 sequence reads: CASTAGIISTDTQYF. CDR3 DNA sequence: TGTGCCAGCACCGCGGGGATTATAAGCACAGATACGCAGTATTTT.

CDR3: CASSQESLLNTEAFF. The CDR3 DNA sequence: TGTGCCAGCAGCCAAGAAAGCCTACTGAACACTGAAGCTTTCTTT. J is TRBJ1-1 and V is TRBV4-2, with no clear D. V was cut by 0 bases and J by 0 bases, with 8 bases left in between. CDR1 is LGHNA and CDR2 is YNFKEQ in the germline V gene. This CDR3 comprises 15 residues.

The rearrangement joins TRBV13 to TRBJ2-2; 14 bases are a match to TRBD2. The trim removed 4 bases at V and 7 bases at J, leaving 5 bases unmatched. The CDR3 is 16 residues long. Per the germline V gene, CDR1 is PRHDT and CDR2 is FYEKMQ (reference sequence). CDR3 sequence (DNA): TGTGCCAGCAGCTCCCGGACTAGCGGGGGGTACGGGGAGCTGTTTTTT. It is translated as CASSSRTSGGYGELFF.

V and J are TRBV19 and TRBJ1-5; 7 nucleotides match TRBD1. The J segment lost 2 bases and the V segment lost 7 bases, leaving 8 bases of the junction unmatched. The germline V gene has CDR1 LNHDA and CDR2 SQIVND (reference sequence). The CDR3 is made up of 15 amino acids. The CDR3 nucleotides are TGTGCCAGTAATATTCTTGGACAGGGCAATCAGCCCCAGCATTTT. Its protein is CASNILGQGNQPQHF.

The chain combines TRBV7-9 with TRBJ2-7; weak D call: TRBD1 (6 bases). V lost 4 bases and J lost 3, with 16 bases in between. Germline loops: CDR1 SEHNR, CDR2 FQNEAQ (reference sequence). This CDR3 has 15 amino acids. The CDR3 DNA reads TGTGCCAGCAGCTCAGAAAGGGACAAAATCTACGAGCAGTACTTC. Protein product: CASSSERDKIYEQYF. Variable domain in full (rest from reference TRBV7-9 and TRBJ2-7): DTGVSQNPRHKITKRGQNVTFRCDPISEHNRLYWYRQTLGQGPEFLTYFQNEAQLEKSRLLSDRFSAERPKGSFSTLEIQRTEQGDSAMYLCASSSERDKIYEQYFGPGTRLTVT.

The chain carries TRBV6-1 and TRBJ2-7, with D perhaps TRBD1 (6 bases). The ends were cut back, 3 bases at V and 2 bases at J, with 11 bases in the middle. The CDR3 consists of 14 residues. Germline CDR1 reads MNHNS; CDR2 reads SASEGT. CDR3 sequence reads: CASSEGRGAYEQYF. In DNA, the CDR3 is TGTGCCAGCAGTGAGGGCAGGGGCGCCTACGAGCAGTACTTC.

This sequence joins TRBV30 and TRBJ1-5; D gene ambiguous. The CDR3 spans 13 residues. V was clipped by 7 bases and J by 2 bases, with 12 bases between them. Per germline, CDR1 GTSNPN and CDR2 SVGIG (reference sequence). Here the CDR3 reads CASARDRNQPQHF. DNA for the CDR3: TGTGCCTCGGCCCGGGATCGCAATCAGCCCCAGCATTTT.

The chain combines TRBV12-3 or TRBV12-4 with TRBJ2-3; no definite D call. The CDR3 sequence is 12 residues long. V was pared by 3 bases and J by 3 bases, with 4 bases between. The chain's CDR3 is CASSLATDTQYF. DNA for the CDR3: TGTGCCAGCAGTTTGGCTACAGATACGCAGTATTTT.

This rearrangement joins TRBV5-1 to TRBJ2-6; D gene ambiguous. Germline V CDR1 and CDR2: SGHRS, YFSETQ. The V and J ends lost 1 base and 0 bases respectively, with 11 bases between them. This CDR3 has 17 residues. For the CDR3, the DNA is TGCGCCAGCAGCTTGTGGCAGGCGAGCTCTGGGGCCAACGTCCTGACTTTC. Amino acid sequence: CASSLWQASSGANVLTF.

The chain carries TRBV5-1 and TRBJ2-7; 7 nucleotides align to TRBD1. With V trimmed by 4 bases and J by 4 bases, 11 bases remained unmatched. The germline V gene encodes CDR1 SGHRS and CDR2 YFSETQ. The CDR3 is made up of 15 amino acids. This chain's CDR3 is CASSLAGTELYEQYF. The CDR3 DNA is TGCGCCAGCAGCCTGGCCGGGACAGAGCTTTACGAGCAGTACTTC.

This clone was found once. The chain combines TRBV2 with TRBJ1-1; tentative D call: TRBD1 (6 bases). V lost 11 bases, J lost 0 bases, and 13 bases lay in between. CDR1 and CDR2 from the germline V gene are SNHLY and FYNNEI. This CDR3 comprises 13 residues. Written as DNA, the CDR3 is TGTGCCCTACTGGACAGCCTGAACACTGAAGCTTTCTTT. This encodes CALLDSLNTEAFF.

The chain carries TRBV10-1 and TRBJ2-2, with TRBD1 matching 7 bases. The J segment lost 8 bases and the V segment lost 5 bases, leaving 5 bases of the junction unmatched. Germline CDR1 and CDR2: WNHNN and SYGVQD (reference sequence). The CDR3 runs 13 residues. DNA of the CDR3: TGCGCCAGCAGTCCGGGACAGTGGGGGGAGCTGTTTTTT. Residues: CASSPGQWGELFF.

The chain carries TRBV6-6 and TRBJ2-5; TRBD1 agrees at 12 bases. There are 16 residues in the CDR3. With V trimmed by 2 bases and J by 3 bases, 4 bases remained unmatched. Germline V CDR1 and CDR2: MNHNY, SVGAGI (reference sequence). The DNA for the CDR3 is TGTGCCAGCAGTTACCTAGGGACAGGGGGCAAAGAGACCCAGTACTTC. Residues: CASSYLGTGGKETQYF.

V usage is TRBV5-4 and J usage is TRBJ1-1; the D gene is possibly TRBD1 (5 bases). Trimming cost V 6 bases and J 1 base, with 16 bases left between them. The CDR3 totals 15 residues. From germline, CDR1 is SGHNT and CDR2 YYREEE (reference sequence). CDR3 protein: CASTRKGEGNTEAFF. The CDR3 DNA sequence: TGTGCCAGCACCCGGAAAGGGGAGGGGAACACTGAAGCTTTCTTT.

The rearrangement joins TRBV28 to TRBJ1-1, with D perhaps TRBD1 (6 bases). Per germline, CDR1 MDHEN and CDR2 SYDVKM. The CDR3 totals 14 residues. Trimming removed 5 bases from V and 3 bases from J, with 13 bases in between. CDR3 nucleotides: TGTGCCAGCAGTCCGAGGGGGTACGACACTGAAGCTTTCTTT. Translated: CASSPRGYDTEAFF.

The J gene is TRBJ2-2, the V gene TRBV30, with 8 bases matching TRBD2. Germline V gives CDR1 GTSNPN, CDR2 SVGIG (reference sequence). The length of the CDR3 is 17 residues. The trim removed 3 bases at V and 7 bases at J, leaving 16 bases unmatched. CDR3 sequence reads: CAWRALGAGGRHGELFF. In DNA, the CDR3 is TGTGCCTGGAGAGCTCTGGGCGCGGGGGGACGCCACGGGGAGCTGTTTTTT.

This chain joins TRBV6-6 and TRBJ1-1; no reliable D call. V was trimmed by 1 base and J by 1 base, leaving 4 bases between them. Germline loops: CDR1 MNHNY, CDR2 SVGAGI (reference sequence). This CDR3 has 13 amino acids. CDR3 nucleotide sequence: TGTGCCAGCAGTTACTTACAGAACACTGAAGCTTTCTTT. Its protein is CASSYLQNTEAFF.

The gene calls are TRBV9 and TRBJ1-2; 9 bases agree with TRBD1. This CDR3 spans 13 amino acids. The germline V gene has CDR1 SGDLS and CDR2 YYNGEE. With 2 bases clipped from V and 7 bases from J, the junction kept 3 bases outside the gene matches. As DNA, the CDR3 is TGTGCCAGCAGCGTGACAGGGGGGACTGGCTACACCTTC. Translated: CASSVTGGTGYTF.

CDR3 residues: CASSYLRSLVNTEAFF. The CDR3 bases are TGTGCCAGCAGTTACTTGAGGAGTCTCGTGAACACTGAAGCTTTCTTT. The chain carries TRBV6-6 and TRBJ1-1; D not certain. CDR3 length equals 16 residues. The V end lost 1 base, the J end lost 0 bases, and 12 bases lay between the germline ends. CDR1 is MNHNY and CDR2 is SVGAGI in the germline V gene (reference sequence).

The chain has TRBV5-6 and TRBJ2-7, with D possibly being TRBD1 (6 bases). The germline V and J ends were trimmed by 0 bases and 1 base, with 8 bases remaining between them. The CDR3 runs to 14 residues. Germline CDR1 SGHDT, CDR2 YYEEEE. The CDR3, as DNA: TGTGCCAGCAGCTTGGAAGGGGGATCCTACGAGCAGTACTTC. Protein: CASSLEGGSYEQYF. Looking up the rest from reference TRBV5-6 and TRBJ2-7 gives the full variable domain: DAGVTQSPTHLIKTRGQQVTLRCSPKSGHDTVSWYQQALGQGPQFIFQYYEEEERQRGNFPDRFSGHQFPNYSSELNVNALLLGDSALYLCASSLEGGSYEQYFGPGTRLTVT.

There are a few counts of this clone. The chain couples TRBV19 to TRBJ1-2; maybe TRBD1 (6 bases). Germline loops: CDR1 LNHDA, CDR2 SQIVND (reference sequence). Trimming pared 5 bases from V and 4 bases from J, leaving 14 bases between. The length of the CDR3 is 14 residues. CDR3 residues: CASSSGGRSYGYTF. CDR3 nucleotide sequence: TGTGCCAGTAGTTCCGGGGGGCGAAGCTATGGCTACACCTTC.

The chain links TRBV7-8 to TRBJ1-1; 8 nucleotides match TRBD1. Germline values: CDR1 SGHVS, CDR2 FQNEAQ. This CDR3 region has 15 residues. J was trimmed by 0 bases and V by 1 base; bases with no gene match: 1. CDR3 DNA sequence: TGTGCCAGCAGCTTAGGGGGACAGGTGAACACTGAAGCTTTCTTT. Its translation: CASSLGGQVNTEAFF.

The rearrangement links TRBV20-1 to TRBJ2-1; tentative D call: TRBD2 (6 bases). CDR1 and CDR2 (germline): DFQATT, SNEGSKA (reference sequence). The CDR3 length is 11 residues. Trimming left V 5 bases short and J 5 bases short, with 7 bases between. Written as DNA, the CDR3 is TGCAGTGCTCGCGGGGACAATGAGCAGTTCTTC. Protein product: CSARGDNEQFF.

This clone was detected only a few times. The V and J genes are TRBV28 and TRBJ1-2; 7 bases are shared with TRBD1. The CDR3 covers 14 residues. Germline V gene sequence: CDR1 MDHEN, CDR2 SYDVKM. The V segment lost 3 bases and the J segment 8 bases; nucleotides outside the gene matches: 9. The CDR3 DNA reads TGTGCCAGCAGTTTCAGGGGGTGGTCCTCAGGCTACACCTTC. Translated, it gives CASSFRGWSSGYTF.

The chain joins TRBV21-1 to TRBJ1-2; TRBD1 is the table's D call, not checked against the DNA. TRBV21-1 is tagged as a pseudogene. The CDR3 consists of 12 residues. This CDR3 reads CASSPRTGLGAF. CDR3 in DNA: TGTGCCAGCAGCCCTAGGACAGGCCTGGGGGCCTTC.

V is TRBV29-1 and J is TRBJ2-3; D gene unclear. The CDR3 runs 13 residues. Trimming removed 6 bases at V and 0 bases at J, with 10 bases between. From germline, CDR1 is SQVTM and CDR2 ANQGSEA. CDR3 amino acids: CSVPKQSTDTQYF. The CDR3 region has the DNA TGCAGCGTCCCGAAACAGAGCACAGATACGCAGTATTTT.